These T cell receptor beta chains were read from a single sample in a study of blood T cells in healthy people across ages. Each CDR3 protein gets one entry after TCRdb re-called the 5' RACE reads with MiXCR. Among more than 900,000 distinct CDR3 sequences listed, approximately 26% were seen once. These data are also associated with another study on T cells of mothers and their children.

Material: blood. Receptors originate from a girl aged 2 to 10 in good health. Each CDR3 is given without its conserved first and last residue.

TRBV19 | 10 | ASSRTRDEQY
TRBV28 | 13 | ASLDSGRPYNEQF
TRBV12-3/TRBV12-4 | 11 | ASSPGGYNEQF
TRBV7-3 | 12 | ASSLTSKSTMQF
TRBV28 | 11 | ASRTSGANVLT
TRBV10-3 | 12 | ATEPGLVADTQY
TRBV10-3 | 16 | AISEDYGTGGKSTEAF
TRBV28 | 13 | ASTWTSGSPYEQY
TRBV6-6 | 15 | ASKGPGVEIMNTEAF
TRBV7-8 | 13 | ASSLARLGGYGYT